Here is one T cell receptor beta chain with its context. Its antigen is undetermined. Sequenced by immunoSEQ multiplex PCR; TCRdb stores in-frame clones only, minus some. The table has some 29,000 clones, roughly 89% seen once. This record comes from a study of T cells in localized non-small cell lung cancer. General observations from the study: Uninvolved adjacent lung had more T cell clonality than any other tissue, topping tumor.

Deletions cut 4 bases from V and 7 bases from J, with 9 bases between. CDR1 and CDR2 from the germline V gene are MNHNS and SASEGT. The CDR3 loop spans 12 amino acids. This receptor was identified in a male donor aged 60 or over with stage I lung adenocarcinoma. This sequence joins TRBV6-1 and TRBJ2-3; D not resolved. Sequenced material: peripheral blood, taken before any cancer treatment. This CDR3 reads CASSGNTYTQYF. In DNA, the CDR3 is TGTGCCAGCAGTGGGAACACTTATACGCAGTATTTT.